What follows are 28 T cell receptor beta chains derived from one specimen sequenced in a study of blood T cell repertoires in COVID-19. The protocol was immunoSEQ multiplex PCR, while the TCRdb copy is restricted to in-frame clones and leaves out a portion. The sample shows roughly 64,000 clones, around 85% of them seen only once. Sequencing used peripheral blood. The receptors here all came from a man aged 35 to 55 with acute or convalescent COVID-19.

V is TRBV6-5 and J is TRBJ1-1, with D possibly matching TRBD1 (5 bases). The V gene lost 5 bases and the J gene lost 5 bases, with 18 bases spanning the gap. The CDR3 length is 15 residues. Germline-derived CDR1 and CDR2 are MNHEY and SVGAGI. CDR3 bases: TGTGCCAGCAGTCCCCCTAGGCTGGGGGGGACTGAAGCTTTCTTT. It codes for CASSPPRLGGTEAFF.

The chain recombines TRBV5-6 with TRBJ2-7, with D perhaps matching TRBD2 (5 bases). The CDR3 is 16 amino acids. The germline V and J ends were trimmed by 0 bases and 0 bases, with 13 bases remaining between them. Looked up from germline, CDR1 is SGHDT and CDR2 is YYEEEE. The CDR3 region has the DNA TGTGCCAGCAGCTTGGGGTCAGGCGACTACTCCTACGAGCAGTACTTC. It specifies CASSLGSGDYSYEQYF.

CDR3 nucleotide sequence: TGTGCCAGCAGTGATAGTAGTTTCACAGATACGCAGTATTTT. This encodes CASSDSSFTDTQYF. The V gene is TRBV25-1, the J gene TRBJ2-3, with D hard to call. The CDR3 is 14 residues long. The germline V gene encodes CDR1 MGHDK and CDR2 SYGVNS. Trimming pared 3 bases from V and 2 bases from J, leaving 9 bases between. The whole variable domain, remainder taken from reference TRBV25-1 and TRBJ2-3, is EADIYQTPRYLVIGTGKKITLECSQTMGHDKMYWYQQDPGMELHLIHYSYGVNSTEKGDLSSESTVSRIRTEHFPLTLESARPSHTSQYLCASSDSSFTDTQYFGPGTRLTVL.

This clone occurred once. The J gene is TRBJ2-2, the V gene TRBV6-5; 9 positions match TRBD2. This CDR3 spans 15 amino acids. With V trimmed by 2 bases and J by 8 bases, 6 bases remained unmatched. The germline CDR1 and CDR2 sequences are MNHEY and SVGAGI. DNA for the CDR3: TGTGCCAGCAGTTACGGGACTAGCTTCCCGGGGGAGCTGTTTTTT. It yields the protein CASSYGTSFPGELFF.

In this sample, this clone turned up once. The chain recombines TRBV7-9 with TRBJ2-3; 9 bases match TRBD2. The CDR3 extends over 16 amino acids. J was trimmed by 3 bases and V by 5 bases; bases with no gene match: 9. Germline-derived CDR1 and CDR2 are SEHNR and FQNEAQ (reference sequence). The DNA of the CDR3 is TGTGCCAGCAGCCTAAGCGGGGGGAGAAGTACAGATACGCAGTATTTT. Translating gives CASSLSGGRSTDTQYF.

This sequence joins TRBV9 and TRBJ2-3; D perhaps matches TRBD1 (6 bases). Germline loops: CDR1 SGDLS, CDR2 YYNGEE. This CDR3 has 16 residues. Trimming cost V 0 bases and J 4 bases, with 15 bases left between them. This chain's CDR3 is CASSVGPGTRADTQYF. The CDR3 DNA sequence: TGTGCCAGCAGCGTAGGCCCTGGGACACGGGCAGATACGCAGTATTTT.

The chain uses TRBV18 and TRBJ2-7; maybe TRBD1 (5 bases). The CDR3 sequence is 12 residues long. Trimming took 6 bases from V and 3 from J, leaving 9 bases between them. CDR1 is KGHSH, CDR2 LQKENI, per germline. The CDR3 region is CASSGRGYEQYF. The CDR3 DNA reads as TGTGCCAGCTCCGGTAGGGGCTACGAGCAGTACTTC.

The chain joins TRBV5-5 to TRBJ1-2; D perhaps matches TRBD1 (5 bases). CDR3 length: 13 residues. V lost 4 bases, J lost 8 bases, and 15 bases lay in between. The germline gives CDR1 SGHKS, CDR2 YYEKEE (reference sequence). CDR3 in amino acids: CASSLYGGSGYTF. The CDR3 DNA reads TGTGCCAGCAGCCTTTATGGGGGGTCAGGCTACACCTTC.

The V gene is TRBV30, the J gene TRBJ2-7, with D perhaps TRBD1 (6 bases). Germline V gene sequence: CDR1 GTSNPN, CDR2 SVGIG (reference sequence). Trimming cost V 5 bases and J 4 bases, with 15 bases left between them. The CDR3 sequence is 13 residues long. CDR3 sequence reads: CAWGRDILYEQYF. As DNA, the CDR3 is TGTGCCTGGGGCCGGGACATACTATACGAGCAGTACTTC.

CDR3 sequence reads: CAYSPGTGHSPLHF. The DNA of the CDR3 is TGTGCCTACTCTCCCGGGACAGGACATTCACCCCTCCACTTT. The chain joins TRBV30 to TRBJ1-6; TRBD1 agrees at 8 bases. The germline V gene has CDR1 GTSNPN and CDR2 SVGIG (reference sequence). The length of the CDR3 is 14 residues. With 7 bases clipped from V and 8 bases from J, the junction kept 10 bases outside the gene matches.

The V and J genes are TRBV14 and TRBJ1-3; a weak D match, TRBD1 (5 bases). V dropped 5 bases and J dropped 6 bases, with 14 bases sitting between them. The germline CDR1 and CDR2 sequences are SGHDN and FVKESK. The CDR3 totals 14 residues. CDR3 sequence (DNA): TGTGCCAGCAGCGTGGGACTTTTTATAAACACCATATATTTT. Translated: CASSVGLFINTIYF.

The genes are TRBV5-4 and TRBJ1-1; weak D call: TRBD1 (6 bases). V dropped 3 bases and J dropped 4 bases, with 22 bases sitting between them. CDR1 is SGHNT, CDR2 YYREEE, per germline (reference sequence). CDR3 length: 17 amino acids. CDR3 in amino acids: CASSSQTGLRRRTEAFF. The DNA for the CDR3 is TGTGCCAGCAGCTCCCAGACAGGTTTGAGGCGCCGCACTGAAGCTTTCTTT.

This chain connects TRBV4-1 to TRBJ2-3, with 8 bases matching TRBD1. Trimming removed 0 bases from V and 3 bases from J; junction bases left unmatched: 11. The germline gives CDR1 MGHRA, CDR2 YSYEKL. The CDR3 loop spans 18 amino acids. The DNA for the CDR3 is TGCGCCAGCAGCCAAGATATTCCCGGGACAGGATTGACAGATACGCAGTATTTT. Protein product: CASSQDIPGTGLTDTQYF.

The chain employs TRBV11-3 and TRBJ2-7; 9 bases match TRBD1. Germline V gene sequence: CDR1 SGHNT, CDR2 YENEEA. The CDR3 totals 17 residues. The trim removed 5 bases at V and 5 bases at J, leaving 16 bases unmatched. This chain's CDR3 is CASSLPGPGTGPDEQYF. CDR3 DNA: TGTGCCAGCAGCCTCCCCGGGCCCGGGACAGGGCCTGACGAGCAGTACTTC. The whole variable domain, filled in from reference TRBV11-3 and TRBJ2-7, reads EAGVVQSPRYKIIEKKQPVAFWCNPISGHNTLYWYLQNLGQGPELLIRYENEEAVDDSQLPKDRFSAERLKGVDSTLKIQPAELGDSAVYLCASSLPGPGTGPDEQYFGPGTRLTVT.

The chain joins TRBV2 to TRBJ1-2; 7 bases align to TRBD1. There are 14 residues in the CDR3. Looked up from germline, CDR1 is SNHLY and CDR2 is FYNNEI. V lost 0 bases and J lost 8; bases outside the gene matches: 6. This chain's CDR3 is CASSEARQGVGYTF. The CDR3 DNA follows: TGTGCCAGCAGTGAAGCGCGACAGGGCGTGGGCTACACCTTC.

This chain links TRBV6-5 with TRBJ1-3; 9 nucleotides line up with TRBD1. The CDR3 has 15 residues. Trimming at V came to 0 bases and at J to 4 bases, leaving 1 base not matched to a gene. Germline assignment: CDR1 MNHEY and CDR2 SVGAGI. The CDR3 sequence is CASSYSGQGGNTIYF. The CDR3 nucleotides read TGTGCCAGCAGTTACTCCGGACAGGGGGGAAACACCATATATTTT.

The rearrangement joins TRBV11-2 to TRBJ2-7; D not certain. V was pared by 1 base and J by 3 bases, with 7 bases between. From germline, CDR1 is SGHAT and CDR2 FQNNGV. CDR3 size: 13 residues. The CDR3 is CASSLVLSYEQYF. The CDR3, as DNA: TGTGCCAGCAGCTTAGTCCTAAGCTACGAGCAGTACTTC. Using reference TRBV11-2 and TRBJ2-7 for the parts outside the CDR3, the full variable domain is EAGVAQSPRYKIIEKRQSVAFWCNPISGHATLYWYQQILGQGPKLLIQFQNNGVVDDSQLPKDRFSAERLKGVDSTLKIQPAKLEDSAVYLCASSLVLSYEQYFGPGTRLTVT.

The genes are TRBV12-5 and TRBJ2-2; TRBD2 matches at 13 bases. Germline CDR1 LGHNT, CDR2 FRNRAP. Unmatched junction bases numbered 10, after V lost 2 bases and J lost 4 bases. There are 19 residues in the CDR3. In DNA, the CDR3 is TGTGCTAGTGGTTTGTTCACTAGCGGGGGGGTTATACTCACCGGGGAGCTGTTTTTT. It yields the protein CASGLFTSGGVILTGELFF.

CDR3 loop: CASNYRGIEAFF. In DNA form, the CDR3 reads TGTGCCAGCAACTATAGAGGGATTGAAGCTTTCTTT. The V call is TRBV7-9, the J call TRBJ1-1; no definite D call. CDR1 is SEHNR, CDR2 FQNEAQ, per germline (reference sequence). The CDR3 sequence is 12 residues long. Trimming took 7 bases from V and 7 from J, leaving 13 bases between them.

This chain connects TRBV5-6 to TRBJ1-2; 8 bases agree with TRBD1. Trimming took 7 bases from V and 6 from J; bases not matched to a gene: 11. Germline loops: CDR1 SGHDT, CDR2 YYEEEE. The CDR3 runs to 14 residues. CDR3 region: CASAGQGRLDGYTF. The CDR3 region has the DNA TGTGCCAGCGCAGGACAGGGACGTTTGGATGGCTACACCTTC.

The chain recombines TRBV14 with TRBJ2-5; no reliable D call. V was pared by 1 base and J by 1 base, with 7 bases between. Germline V lookup: CDR1 SGHDN, CDR2 FVKESK. The CDR3 is made up of 14 amino acids. The CDR3 coding sequence is TGTGCCAGCAGCCAAGGTTTCAGCCAAGAGACCCAGTACTTC. Protein product: CASSQGFSQETQYF.

The CDR3 loop is CAISGGRAGERDTQYF. The CDR3 bases are TGTGCCATCAGTGGAGGGCGAGCGGGGGAGAGAGATACGCAGTATTTT. The chain has TRBV10-3 and TRBJ2-3; 8 positions agree with TRBD2. The ends lost 4 bases at V and 5 bases at J; junction bases unmatched: 11. This CDR3 has 16 amino acids. Per the germline V gene, CDR1 is ENHRY and CDR2 is SYGVKD.

The chain is built from TRBV27 and TRBJ1-3; D gene uncertain. The germline V gene encodes CDR1 MNHEY and CDR2 SMNVEV (reference sequence). The CDR3 contains 14 residues. Trimming removed 5 bases from V and 5 bases from J, with 13 bases in between. CDR3 in DNA: TGTGCCAGCAGTCCCAAACGAGATAGAAACACCATATATTTT. This gives the protein CASSPKRDRNTIYF.

The chain carries TRBV19 and TRBJ1-2; D might be TRBD1 (5 bases). The V and J ends lost 6 bases and 2 bases respectively, with 10 bases between them. Germline CDR1 reads LNHDA; CDR2 reads SQIVND (reference sequence). This CDR3 region has 13 residues. The CDR3 spells CASSQDSNYGYTF. Here the CDR3 DNA reads TGTGCCAGTAGCCAAGACAGCAACTATGGCTACACCTTC.

The chain combines TRBV2 with TRBJ2-5; no reliable D call. Germline values: CDR1 SNHLY, CDR2 FYNNEI. V was pared by 5 bases and J by 2 bases, with 15 bases between. This CDR3 contains 15 residues. The chain's CDR3 is CASSLTPLGQETQYF. Here the CDR3 DNA reads TGTGCCAGCAGTCTGACCCCTCTCGGGCAAGAGACCCAGTACTTC.

A word on this clone: One junction end disagrees with the germline gene, perhaps due to a read error. The chain is built from TRBV3-1 (or the pseudogene TRBV3-2) and TRBJ1-2; weak D call: TRBD1 (6 bases). This CDR3 is 12 amino acids long. CDR1 LGHDT and CDR2 YNNKEL come from the germline V gene (reference sequence). CDR3 DNA: TGTGCCAGCAGCCAAGAAGGAACAGGGAGTATCTTC. It codes for CASSQEGTGSIF.

This chain connects TRBV7-9 to TRBJ1-1; the match to TRBD1 covers 11 bases. Germline CDR1 and CDR2: SEHNR and FQNEAQ (reference sequence). Losses at the gene ends were 6 bases for V and 2 bases for J; bases not matched to a gene: 5. This CDR3 spans 15 amino acids. The CDR3 DNA is TGTGCCAGCAGACGGACAGGGGGCGCCAACACTGAAGCTTTCTTT. This sequence encodes CASRRTGGANTEAFF.

V usage is TRBV19 and J usage is TRBJ1-6, with 7 bases fitting TRBD1. CDR1 and CDR2 from the germline V gene are LNHDA and SQIVND (reference sequence). V was clipped by 7 bases and J by 9 bases; unmatched bases: 6. The CDR3 spans 13 residues. The chain's CDR3 is CASNTGASSPLHF. CDR3 nucleotides: TGTGCCAGTAACACAGGGGCGAGTTCACCCCTCCACTTT.